These 31 T cell receptor beta chains share one sample of origin, sequenced in a study of vaccination and CD4 T cells after COVID-19. With the Oncomine TCR Beta short-read assay, DNA from cultured CD4+ T cells was sequenced. TCRdb reprocessed the PCR reads via MiXCR and lists one record per CDR3 protein. The sample lists several thousand distinct CDR3 sequences; roughly two fifths were seen once. Stated treatment: roughly 11-day PBMC culture with coronavirus spike peptide pools or control peptides (ViraFEST assay). Pre-COVID-19 pandemic sampling (2011-2018) yielded the unexposed donor's CD4+ T cells. No antigen has been identified for these receptors. Sequencing was done on a sample of CD4+ T cells from blood, cultured in vitro. Receptors originate from a human donor in good health.

J is TRBJ1-1 and V is TRBV5-1, with D perhaps TRBD1 (5 bases). This CDR3 has 15 amino acids. Trimming stripped 4 bases from V and 3 bases from J, with 16 bases between. Germline CDR1 SGHRS, CDR2 YFSETQ. The CDR3 here is CASSPQGLGDTEAFF. The CDR3 nucleotides read TGCGCCAGCAGCCCTCAGGGACTCGGCGACACTGAAGCTTTCTTT.

This clonotype is medium-sized. The chain joins TRBV30 to TRBJ1-2; D perhaps matches TRBD1 (6 bases). Trimming took 2 bases from V and 3 from J, leaving 10 bases between them. Germline CDR1 GTSNPN, CDR2 SVGIG (reference sequence). The CDR3 contains 13 residues. CDR3 nucleotides: TGTGCCTGGAGTTTACAGGGTCACTATGGCTACACCTTC. Its translation: CAWSLQGHYGYTF.

The chain employs TRBV6-5 and TRBJ2-5; D not certain. Germline CDR1 reads MNHEY; CDR2 reads SVGAGI. V was pared by 4 bases and J by 7 bases, with 16 bases between. The CDR3 is 14 residues long. The CDR3 DNA is TGTGCCAGCAGTTTAGCACCGAACGATGGGACCCAGTACTTC. It translates to CASSLAPNDGTQYF.

The chain has TRBV18 and TRBJ1-2; D possibly corresponds to TRBD1 (6 bases). Trimming left V 6 bases short and J 7 bases short, with 18 bases between. The CDR3 runs 14 residues. Germline CDR1 KGHSH, CDR2 LQKENI. As DNA, the CDR3 is TGTGCCAGCTCCTATGGTCAGGGGAAGGTTGGCTACACCTTC. Amino acids: CASSYGQGKVGYTF. Combining the CDR3 with reference TRBV18 and TRBJ1-2 gives the whole variable domain NAGVMQNPRHLVRRRGQEARLRCSPMKGHSHVYWYRQLPEEGLKFMVYLQKENIIDESGMPKERFSAEFPKEGPSILRIQQVVRGDSAAYFCASSYGQGKVGYTFGSGTRLTVV.

The chain uses TRBV6-1 and TRBJ2-1, with 8 bases matching TRBD1. V trimming: 5 bases; J trimming: 5 bases; junction bases outside the gene matches: 5. Germline loops: CDR1 MNHNS, CDR2 SASEGT. This CDR3 is built from 14 residues. CDR3 in DNA: TGTGCCAGCAGTAACAGGGGGACCCACAATGAGCAGTTCTTC. This codes for CASSNRGTHNEQFF.

A few counts support this clonotype. The chain combines TRBV27 with TRBJ2-7; D perhaps matches TRBD1 (6 bases). The V end was cut by 3 bases, the J end by 3 bases, with 9 bases between. Germline V gene sequence: CDR1 MNHEY, CDR2 SMNVEV (reference sequence). The CDR3 contains 13 residues. CDR3 protein: CASSFADSYEQYF. CDR3 nucleotides: TGTGCCAGCAGTTTTGCGGACAGCTACGAGCAGTACTTC.

This chain links TRBV4-2 with TRBJ2-1, with D perhaps TRBD1 (6 bases). The germline V gene encodes CDR1 LGHNA and CDR2 YNFKEQ. The CDR3 contains 15 residues. The V end was cut by 0 bases, the J end by 2 bases, with 8 bases between. As DNA, the CDR3 is TGTGCCAGCAGCCAAGATCGACAGGCCTACAATGAGCAGTTCTTC. Translating gives CASSQDRQAYNEQFF.

The chain combines TRBV20-1 with TRBJ2-4; maybe TRBD1 (5 bases). The germline V and J ends were trimmed by 5 bases and 1 base, with 9 bases remaining between them. From germline, CDR1 is DFQATT and CDR2 SNEGSKA (reference sequence). This CDR3 spans 13 amino acids. The CDR3 DNA follows: TGCAGTGCTGGTGACAGCGCCAAAAACATTCAGTACTTC. It is translated as CSAGDSAKNIQYF.

The V call is TRBV15, the J call TRBJ1-2; unclear D gene. The CDR3 has 14 residues. Trimming removed 2 bases at V and 4 bases at J, with 11 bases between. In germline, CDR1 is LNHNV, CDR2 YYDKDF (reference sequence). The CDR3 region is CATSRKAALYGYTF. CDR3 nucleotide sequence: TGTGCCACCAGCAGAAAGGCGGCCCTCTATGGCTACACCTTC.

The chain recombines TRBV6-5 with TRBJ1-3, with a possible D match to TRBD1 (6 bases). CDR1 is MNHEY, CDR2 SVGAGI, per germline. Trimming pared 0 bases from V and 6 bases from J, leaving 12 bases between. The CDR3 extends over 15 amino acids. The CDR3: CASSYSTGGENTIYF. The CDR3 DNA is TGTGCCAGCAGTTACTCGACCGGGGGCGAAAACACCATATATTTT.

CDR3 DNA: TGTGCCAGCAGTGTGGCAGGGCTGAACACTGAAGCTTTCTTT. Its translation: CASSVAGLNTEAFF. The J gene is TRBJ1-1, the V gene TRBV2; possible D gene TRBD1, 5 bases. The length of the CDR3 is 14 residues. Germline V CDR1 and CDR2: SNHLY, FYNNEI. Trimming stripped 4 bases from V and 0 bases from J, with 9 bases between.

The table lists this clonotype with a few counts. The V gene is TRBV7-9, the J gene TRBJ2-5; TRBD2 is a possible D gene (5 bases). Per germline, CDR1 SEHNR and CDR2 FQNEAQ (reference sequence). The CDR3 is 14 residues long. Trimming removed 2 bases at V and 5 bases at J, with 12 bases between. The CDR3 reads CASSLYTSGETQYF. The CDR3 DNA reads as TGTGCCAGCAGCTTATATACGTCGGGGGAGACCCAGTACTTC.

V gene TRBV11-2 combines with J gene TRBJ2-1; D may correspond to TRBD1 or TRBD2 (5 bases each). CDR1 is SGHAT, CDR2 FQNNGV, per germline. This CDR3 is 11 amino acids long. Trimming shortened V by 4 bases and J by 9 bases, and 7 bases separated the two germline ends. For the CDR3, the DNA is TGTGCCAGCAGCTCGGGGCCTGAGCAGTTCTTC. Its translation: CASSSGPEQFF.

By sample share, this clonotype is medium-sized (0.01 to 0.1%). V is TRBV7-6 and J is TRBJ2-5; 8 nucleotides line up with TRBD1. CDR1 and CDR2 (germline): SGHVS, FNYEAQ. V gave up 1 base and J gave up 5 bases; unmatched junction bases: 9. The CDR3 totals 16 residues. CDR3 bases: TGTGCCAGCAGCTTAGGTGCAGGGGGCGCTTCGGAGACCCAGTACTTC. Amino acids: CASSLGAGGASETQYF. Full variable domain (missing parts from reference TRBV7-6 and TRBJ2-5): GAGVSQSPRYKVTKRGQDVALRCDPISGHVSLYWYRQALGQGPEFLTYFNYEAQQDKSGLPNDRFSAERPEGSISTLTIQRTEQRDSAMYRCASSLGAGGASETQYFGPGTRLLVL.

This clonotype has more than one count but fewer than ten. V and J are TRBV30 and TRBJ1-2; D gene uncertain. Germline CDR1 is GTSNPN and CDR2 is SVGIG (reference sequence). Trimming cost V 0 bases and J 8 bases, with 16 bases left between them. The CDR3 extends over 14 amino acids. CDR3 in DNA: TGTGCCTGGAGTGTAGGGTCTTACTCGGGGGGCTACACCTTC. Translation gives CAWSVGSYSGGYTF.

This clonotype occurred a few times. The chain joins TRBV15 to TRBJ1-5, with D perhaps TRBD1 (5 bases). V gave up 1 base and J gave up 6 bases, with 16 bases separating them. Germline V gene lookup returns CDR1 LNHNV and CDR2 YYDKDF (reference sequence). CDR3 size: 16 residues. The CDR3 is CATSRVGGILSQPQHF. The CDR3 DNA sequence: TGTGCCACCAGCAGAGTGGGGGGAATACTCAGTCAGCCCCAGCATTTT.

This clonotype showed up just a few times. This rearrangement joins TRBV20-1 to TRBJ1-3; maybe TRBD1 (5 bases). Germline V lookup: CDR1 DFQATT, CDR2 SNEGSKA (reference sequence). The CDR3 has 15 residues. The germline V and J ends were trimmed by 6 bases and 7 bases, with 22 bases remaining between them. CDR3 in DNA: TGCAGTGCAGACGGGGGTCAGGGTCGGTTGAACACCATATATTTT. It codes for CSADGGQGRLNTIYF.

This clonotype was found a few times. The rearrangement joins TRBV11-2 to TRBJ1-2; possibly TRBD1 for D (6 bases). The CDR3 contains 15 residues. The ends were cut back, 1 base at V and 6 bases at J, with 15 bases in the middle. Germline values: CDR1 SGHAT, CDR2 FQNNGV. CDR3 nucleotides: TGTGCCAGCAGCTTAGCGTATGAGGGGGTTCATGGCTACACCTTC. Protein: CASSLAYEGVHGYTF.

This clonotype was seen only a few times. J is TRBJ2-2 and V is TRBV27, with 9 bases aligning to TRBD1. Trimming removed 6 bases from V and 3 bases from J; junction bases left unmatched: 5. Germline CDR1 MNHEY, CDR2 SMNVEV (reference sequence). The CDR3 totals 15 residues. CDR3 DNA sequence: TGTGCCAGCAGGCCGGGACAGGGTTACACCGGGGAGCTGTTTTTT. The encoded protein is CASRPGQGYTGELFF.

The gene calls are TRBV6-1 and TRBJ2-2; the D is unclear. This CDR3 comprises 12 residues. Trimming left V 5 bases short and J 6 bases short, with 7 bases between. CDR1 is MNHNS and CDR2 is SASEGT in the germline V gene. Written as DNA, the CDR3 is TGTGCCAGCAGTCTCCTGGCCGGGGAGCTGTTTTTT. Protein sequence: CASSLLAGELFF.

The chain combines TRBV30 with TRBJ1-2; D gene uncertain. This CDR3 has 11 amino acids. Germline V lookup: CDR1 GTSNPN, CDR2 SVGIG (reference sequence). The V gene lost 3 bases and the J gene lost 8 bases, with 10 bases spanning the gap. CDR3: CAWSEGWGYTF. Written as DNA, the CDR3 is TGTGCCTGGAGCGAGGGCTGGGGCTACACCTTC.

The table lists this clonotype with a few counts. The genes are TRBV15 and TRBJ2-7; D is unresolved. The CDR3 runs 14 residues. Germline assignment: CDR1 LNHNV and CDR2 YYDKDF (reference sequence). V was clipped by 0 bases and J by 12 bases, with 18 bases between them. The CDR3 DNA follows: TGTGCCACCAGCAGAGATCGAGGCAGCTCTCAACCGTACTTC. The encoded protein is CATSRDRGSSQPYF.

This clonotype has more than one count but fewer than ten. The chain is built from TRBV9 and TRBJ1-2; unclear D gene. The CDR3 runs 14 residues. CDR1 and CDR2 (germline): SGDLS, YYNGEE. Trimming took 0 bases from V and 1 from J, leaving 7 bases between them. As DNA, the CDR3 is TGTGCCAGCAGCGTAGAGGCGGGTAACTATGGCTACACCTTC. This gives the protein CASSVEAGNYGYTF.

The table lists this clonotype with a few counts. The chain joins TRBV6-1 to TRBJ1-2; D gene uncertain. The CDR3 covers 11 residues. Germline CDR1 reads MNHNS; CDR2 reads SASEGT. Between the trimmed V and J ends, which lost 6 bases and 5 bases, there was a span of 7 bases. The DNA for the CDR3 is TGTGCCAGCAGCGACCCATATGGCTACACCTTC. It specifies CASSDPYGYTF.

The chain is built from TRBV20-1 and TRBJ1-1; 7 positions match TRBD1. Germline V gives CDR1 DFQATT, CDR2 SNEGSKA (reference sequence). This CDR3 contains 13 residues. V shed 3 bases and J 3 bases; nucleotides not matched to a gene: 4. CDR3 bases: TGCAGTGCTAGCTTAACAGGGGACACTGAAGCTTTCTTT. This gives the protein CSASLTGDTEAFF.

The chain couples TRBV7-2 to TRBJ2-7; D is undetermined. V lost 1 base to trimming and J lost 5 bases, with 15 bases between them. From germline, CDR1 is SGHTA and CDR2 FQGNSA. This CDR3 has 15 residues. The CDR3 DNA follows: TGTGCCAGCAGCTTAGAGTACCAGCCGGTGGACGAGCAGTACTTC. Encoded protein: CASSLEYQPVDEQYF.

The chain carries TRBV16 and TRBJ1-1, with D perhaps matching TRBD1 (5 bases). Germline V gene data show CDR1 as KGHSY and CDR2 as FQNENV. The CDR3 has 13 amino acids. The V and J ends lost 10 bases and 0 bases respectively, with 12 bases between them. CDR3 bases: TGTGCCATCCAAACAGGCCTGAACACTGAAGCTTTCTTT. The encoded protein is CAIQTGLNTEAFF.

V gene TRBV7-9 combines with J gene TRBJ1-2; D ambiguous. This CDR3 is 14 amino acids long. V dropped 3 bases and J dropped 0 bases, with 8 bases sitting between them. The germline V gene encodes CDR1 SEHNR and CDR2 FQNEAQ (reference sequence). The CDR3 is CASSFTPPNYGYTF. CDR3 sequence (DNA): TGTGCCAGCAGCTTTACACCTCCTAACTATGGCTACACCTTC.

This rearrangement joins TRBV6-1 to TRBJ1-1; TRBD1 might be the D (5 bases). Germline lookup yields CDR1 MNHNS and CDR2 SASEGT. This CDR3 has 13 amino acids. The V and J ends lost 7 bases and 1 base respectively, with 10 bases between them. CDR3: CASKQEKNTEAFF. The CDR3 DNA reads as TGTGCCAGCAAACAGGAGAAGAACACTGAAGCTTTCTTT.

J is TRBJ1-6 and V is TRBV7-8; tentatively, D is TRBD1 (5 bases). This CDR3 contains 20 residues. The V and J ends lost 5 bases and 13 bases respectively, with 36 bases between them. CDR1 SGHVS and CDR2 FQNEAQ come from the germline V gene. CDR3 DNA: TGTGCCAGCAGCCAATACTCCATCCCCACCGCGGGGGGGAAGTTTCGTCCCCTCCACTTT. This gives the protein CASSQYSIPTAGGKFRPLHF.

V and J are TRBV30 and TRBJ1-6; TRBD1 is a possible D gene (5 bases). V lost 4 bases and J lost 6, with 10 bases in between. The CDR3 contains 13 residues. Germline loops: CDR1 GTSNPN, CDR2 SVGIG (reference sequence). CDR3 sequence: CAWNPGSNSPLHF. CDR3 DNA sequence: TGTGCCTGGAACCCAGGGAGTAATTCACCCCTCCACTTT.